The T cell receptor (beta chain) described here comes from a study of T cells expressing NK-cell markers. Study as a whole: Sorted CD3+CD56-NKG2C+, CD3+CD56+NKG2C- and CD3+CD56+NKG2C+ T cells were the source of the TCR beta repertoires. There were seven HCMV-seropositive donors and one seronegative donor among the eight sequenced.

As concerns this clonotype: Antigen specificity is unknown.

With the 5' RACE reads reprocessed, TCRdb shows one record per CDR3 protein and no DNA. The table for this sample gives 500,000 to 700,000 distinct CDR3 sequences. Study-wide results and limits: The CD3+CD56-NKG2C+ fraction was also led by these clonotypes in a handful of donors. Over 5 donors showed dominant NKG2C+ clonotypes comprising about 1.0-7.0% of their CD8+ T cells.

Germline V gives CDR1 MNHEY, CDR2 SVGAGI. CDR3 size: 19 residues. The rearrangement joins TRBV6-5 to TRBJ2-1; no DNA is available, so the TRBD2 call from TCRdb remains unchecked. The sequence derives from a man between 18 and 35 years old in good health. The sequencing sample was made of blood T cells: a sorted CD56 or NKG2C T cell subset, CD4+ or CD8+ T cells, or bulk PBMC T cells (not recorded which). CDR3: CASSYTGGSPTRGRWEQFF.